Following are 26 T cell receptor beta chains from one sample sequenced in a study of cytomegalovirus exposure and HLA in healthy donors. The primer mix had 60 Vbeta and 13 Jbeta primers. The protocol was immunoSEQ multiplex PCR, while the TCRdb copy is restricted to in-frame clones and leaves out a portion. The sample contains about 170,000 clones, approximately 84% of which appear only once. The sequencing input was PBMCs. The receptors originated from a man aged 25-40 years in good health and CMV-seropositive.

V and J are TRBV9 and TRBJ2-2; D perhaps matches TRBD2 (5 bases). CDR1 SGDLS and CDR2 YYNGEE come from the germline V gene. Trimming cost V 2 bases and J 4 bases, with 12 bases left between them. The CDR3 is made up of 15 amino acids. CDR3: CASSVLRDPTGELFF. The DNA of the CDR3 is TGTGCCAGCAGCGTCCTCCGGGATCCCACCGGGGAGCTGTTTTTT.

Concerning this clone itself: Different DNA sequences within this sample yield the same CDR3. The chain joins TRBV9 to TRBJ2-3, with 7 bases that match TRBD1. Germline V gives CDR1 SGDLS, CDR2 YYNGEE. Trimming took 0 bases from V and 0 from J; bases not matched to a gene: 1. This CDR3 comprises 15 residues. CDR3 amino acids: CASSVAGQSTDTQYF. The CDR3 DNA sequence: TGTGCCAGCAGCGTAGCGGGACAGAGCACAGATACGCAGTATTTT.

This sequence joins TRBV6-6 and TRBJ1-3, with D tentatively TRBD1 (5 bases). The CDR3 is 13 amino acids. V shed 4 bases and J shed 1 base, with 5 bases lying between them. Germline V CDR1 and CDR2: MNHNY, SVGAGI (reference sequence). The CDR3 is CASSSGSGNTIYF. The CDR3 DNA is TGTGCCAGCAGTTCAGGGTCTGGAAACACCATATATTTT.

Concerning this clone: The same CDR3 arises from other DNA sequences in this sample as well. V and J are TRBV4-1 and TRBJ1-3, with D uncertain. The CDR3 loop spans 17 amino acids. V gave up 2 bases and J gave up 0 bases, with 14 bases separating them. The V gene's germline CDR1 is MGHRA and CDR2 YSYEKL. CDR3 nucleotide sequence: TGCGCCAGCAGCCAACTTACAGATCCCGTCTCTGGAAACACCATATATTTT. This gives the protein CASSQLTDPVSGNTIYF.

This chain joins TRBV11-1 and TRBJ1-3; 7 bases match TRBD1. V shed 5 bases and J 1 base; nucleotides not matched to a gene: 8. This CDR3 is 16 amino acids long. CDR1 SGHAT and CDR2 FQDESV come from the germline V gene (reference sequence). The CDR3 nucleotides are TGTGCCAGCAGCCGAAATCAGGGACAGTCTGGAAACACCATATATTTT. Its protein is CASSRNQGQSGNTIYF.

The rearrangement links TRBV11-2 to TRBJ2-1; D possibly corresponds to TRBD2 (6 bases). Germline V gene data show CDR1 as SGHAT and CDR2 as FQNNGV. V was pared by 4 bases and J by 8 bases, with 15 bases between. The CDR3 runs to 14 residues. The DNA for the CDR3 is TGTGCCAGCAGCTCGACACTAGCACCCTATGAGCAGTTCTTC. Residues: CASSSTLAPYEQFF.

The chain recombines TRBV19 with TRBJ2-2; maybe TRBD1 (5 bases). This CDR3 is built from 14 residues. V lost 8 bases and J lost 7, with 17 bases in between. Germline lookup yields CDR1 LNHDA and CDR2 SQIVND (reference sequence). The CDR3 protein is CASYGLGVGGELFF. The DNA for the CDR3 is TGTGCCAGTTACGGGCTAGGGGTTGGCGGGGAGCTGTTTTTT.

V and J are TRBV4-1 and TRBJ2-3; TRBD2 agrees at 12 bases. The CDR3 spans 14 residues. The J segment lost 6 bases and the V segment lost 4 bases, leaving 2 bases of the junction unmatched. Germline CDR1 MGHRA, CDR2 YSYEKL. The CDR3 here is CASSRTSGIDTQYF. DNA for the CDR3: TGCGCCAGCAGCCGGACTAGCGGGATTGATACGCAGTATTTT.

This chain connects TRBV11-2 to TRBJ2-7, with D perhaps TRBD1 (5 bases). V lost 8 bases to trimming and J lost 0 bases, with 11 bases between them. CDR1 is SGHAT, CDR2 FQNNGV, per germline. This CDR3 spans 13 amino acids. CDR3 in DNA: TGTGCCAGCCGCGACAGCGCCTCCTACGAGCAGTACTTC. Its protein is CASRDSASYEQYF.

J is TRBJ1-1 and V is TRBV13, with D possibly TRBD1 on 5 matching bases. Germline V gene lookup returns CDR1 PRHDT and CDR2 FYEKMQ (reference sequence). Trimming stripped 3 bases from V and 11 bases from J, with 16 bases between. The CDR3 covers 13 residues. For the CDR3, the DNA is TGTGCCAGCAGCTTTCGAGGGGAGGCACGGGCTTTCTTT. This sequence encodes CASSFRGEARAFF.

The sample holds one count of this clone. The genes are TRBV28 and TRBJ1-2; 9 bases agree with TRBD1. CDR1 is MDHEN, CDR2 SYDVKM, per germline. The CDR3 has 15 amino acids. V was pared by 2 bases and J by 4 bases, with 5 bases of the junction left unmatched. Written as DNA, the CDR3 is TGTGCCAGCAGTTTAGGGACAGGGTACGCCTATGGCTACACCTTC. This translates into CASSLGTGYAYGYTF.

This chain uses TRBV9 with TRBJ1-2; 8 bases map to TRBD1. CDR1 and CDR2 (germline): SGDLS, YYNGEE. Losses at the gene ends were 5 bases for V and 2 bases for J; bases not matched to a gene: 5. The CDR3 extends over 14 amino acids. This CDR3 is CASSLGQGNYGYTF. CDR3 DNA: TGTGCCAGCAGTCTCGGACAGGGCAACTATGGCTACACCTTC.

The V and J genes are TRBV27 and TRBJ2-7, with TRBD2 as a possible D gene (5 bases). Germline CDR1 reads MNHEY; CDR2 reads SMNVEV (reference sequence). The CDR3 spans 14 residues. The V gene lost 4 bases and the J gene lost 0 bases, with 10 bases spanning the gap. The CDR3 coding sequence is TGTGCCAGCAGTTCGGGGTTAAGCTCCTACGAGCAGTACGTC. Protein sequence: CASSSGLSSYEQYV.

V and J are TRBV4-3 and TRBJ2-6, with D perhaps TRBD1 (5 bases). This CDR3 is 18 amino acids long. Trimming removed 5 bases at V and 3 bases at J, with 20 bases between. CDR1 LGHNA and CDR2 YSLEER come from the germline V gene. The CDR3 DNA sequence: TGCGCCAGCAGCACGACTCTGGGGCCTACTGGTGGGGCCAACGTCCTGACTTTC. Translating gives CASSTTLGPTGGANVLTF.

This chain connects TRBV4-3 to TRBJ2-7; TRBD1 might be the D (5 bases). With 0 bases removed from V and 0 bases from J, the gap between germline ends came to 9 bases. CDR1 and CDR2 (germline): LGHNA, YSLEER. The CDR3 spans 15 residues. CDR3 nucleotide sequence: TGCGCCAGCAGCCAAGAGATCGACAGCTCCTACGAGCAGTACGTC. It translates to CASSQEIDSSYEQYV.

This chain uses TRBV5-1 with TRBJ2-2; the match to TRBD2 covers 11 bases. This CDR3 region has 20 residues. The V and J ends lost 3 bases and 5 bases, in that order; junction bases with no gene match: 18. Germline V gene data show CDR1 as SGHRS and CDR2 as YFSETQ. This chain's CDR3 is CASSSPPKTSGSKGTGELFF. As DNA, the CDR3 is TGCGCCAGCAGCTCCCCCCCAAAAACTAGCGGGAGTAAAGGGACCGGGGAGCTGTTTTTT.

The chain has TRBV7-8 and TRBJ2-3; TRBD2 agrees at 12 bases. CDR3 size: 16 residues. After removal of 6 bases from V and 6 bases from J, the junction contained 10 bases not matched to a gene. Germline loops: CDR1 SGHVS, CDR2 FQNEAQ. CDR3: CASRPPRTSGIDTQYF. The DNA of the CDR3 is TGTGCCAGCAGACCCCCGAGGACTAGCGGGATTGATACGCAGTATTTT.

This chain joins TRBV11-1 and TRBJ2-4, with 8 bases aligning to TRBD1. Trimming took 5 bases from V and 6 from J; bases not matched to a gene: 6. The CDR3 contains 14 residues. Germline CDR1 and CDR2: SGHAT and FQDESV (reference sequence). The CDR3 coding sequence is TGTGCCAGCAGCCAAGGACAGGGACGAAACATTCAGTACTTC. Amino acids: CASSQGQGRNIQYF.

The rearrangement uses TRBV6-5 and TRBJ1-2, with D perhaps TRBD1 (5 bases). With 6 bases removed from V and 1 base from J, the gap between germline ends came to 15 bases. Per germline, CDR1 MNHEY and CDR2 SVGAGI. This CDR3 contains 15 residues. CDR3 sequence: CASRRGAGVNYGYTF. The CDR3 coding sequence is TGTGCCAGCAGACGCGGGGCGGGGGTTAACTATGGCTACACCTTC.

V usage is TRBV7-9 and J usage is TRBJ1-2; TRBD1 matches 8 bases. Germline assignment: CDR1 SEHNR and CDR2 FQNEAQ (reference sequence). With V trimmed by 4 bases and J by 4 bases, 14 bases remained unmatched. The CDR3 spans 17 residues. This CDR3 reads CASSYGQGSSSGYGYTF. CDR3 nucleotides: TGTGCCAGCAGCTATGGACAGGGATCTTCCTCGGGCTATGGCTACACCTTC. The complete variable domain, with remaining parts taken from reference TRBV7-9 and TRBJ1-2, reads DTGVSQNPRHKITKRGQNVTFRCDPISEHNRLYWYRQTLGQGPEFLTYFQNEAQLEKSRLLSDRFSAERPKGSFSTLEIQRTEQGDSAMYLCASSYGQGSSSGYGYTFGSGTRLTVV.

V usage is TRBV10-3 and J usage is TRBJ2-1; 10 bases are shared with TRBD2. The CDR3 contains 17 residues. Germline-derived CDR1 and CDR2 are ENHRY and SYGVKD. With 2 bases clipped from V and 8 bases from J, the junction kept 12 bases outside the gene matches. The CDR3 spells CAISEPTNSGRFYEQFF. The DNA for the CDR3 is TGTGCCATCAGTGAGCCAACTAATAGCGGGAGGTTTTATGAGCAGTTCTTC.

The V gene is TRBV9, the J gene TRBJ1-1; 9 bases align to TRBD1. V lost 3 bases and J lost 2; bases outside the gene matches: 5. The length of the CDR3 is 15 residues. Germline CDR1 is SGDLS and CDR2 is YYNGEE. CDR3 amino acids: CASSAEGQGNTEAFF. In DNA form, the CDR3 reads TGTGCCAGCAGCGCGGAGGGACAGGGAAACACTGAAGCTTTCTTT.

This clone was counted once. J is TRBJ2-7 and V is TRBV5-4; D uncertain. This CDR3 contains 16 residues. The V and J ends lost 0 bases and 0 bases respectively, with 13 bases between them. Germline CDR1 SGHNT, CDR2 YYREEE (reference sequence). The CDR3 spells CASSLAADPSSYEQYV. The CDR3 DNA follows: TGTGCCAGCAGCTTGGCGGCAGATCCTAGCTCCTACGAGCAGTACGTC.

The chain employs TRBV11-3 and TRBJ2-1; 11 positions match TRBD2. The CDR3 extends over 19 amino acids. Per germline, CDR1 SGHNT and CDR2 YENEEA. The V gene end was trimmed by 2 bases and the J gene end by 7 bases; junction bases not matched to a gene: 16. The chain's CDR3 is CASSLIPSGRPFLRNEQFF. The CDR3 nucleotides read TGTGCCAGCAGCTTAATCCCTAGCGGGAGGCCCTTTCTCCGGAATGAGCAGTTCTTC.

V and J are TRBV5-4 and TRBJ1-1, with no clear D. CDR1 is SGHNT and CDR2 is YYREEE in the germline V gene (reference sequence). The CDR3 covers 16 residues. The V end was cut by 0 bases, the J end by 4 bases, with 16 bases between. CDR3 DNA sequence: TGTGCCAGCAGCTTGGCCTCGGGGTTACGGAGCACTGAAGCTTTCTTT. Protein product: CASSLASGLRSTEAFF.

Here the CDR3 reads CASRSGGETQYF. Written as DNA, the CDR3 is TGTGCCAGCAGGTCTGGGGGGGAGACCCAGTACTTC. V usage is TRBV2 and J usage is TRBJ2-5, with a possible D match to TRBD2 (6 bases). The CDR3 contains 12 residues. Trimming left V 6 bases short and J 5 bases short, with 10 bases between. Germline CDR1 SNHLY, CDR2 FYNNEI.